The table lists the clone carrying this TCR beta chain with a few counts. The authors extracted RNA and reverse transcribed it into cDNA as the sequencing template. Sequencing was performed with immunoSEQ multiplex PCR; in TCRdb, only in-frame clones are kept and a portion is missing. The sample lists 170,000 or so clones, roughly 63% occurring once. The data derive from a study of CD8+ T cells in alopecia areata. Study at large: Treatment of the treated patients consisted of oral tofacitinib, 5 to 10 mg twice daily.

J lost 4 bases, V lost 6 bases, and 2 bases had no gene match. The CDR3 extends over 12 amino acids. Per germline, CDR1 SNHLY and CDR2 FYNNEI. The sequencing here drew on CD4+ T cells sorted from blood, taken at week 0. The V gene is TRBV2, the J gene TRBJ2-5; 7 bases match TRBD2. The TCR comes from a human donor with alopecia areata. CDR3 nucleotides: TGTGCCAGCAGGGGCGGGGGAGAGACCCAGTACTTC. This codes for CASRGGGETQYF. The variable domain in full, with the rest retrieved from reference TRBV2 and TRBJ2-5, is EPEVTQTPSHQVTQMGQEVILRCVPISNHLYFYWYRQILGQKVEFLVSFYNNEISEKSEIFDDQFSVERPDGSNFTLKIRSTKLEDSAMYFCASRGGGETQYFGPGTRLLVL.